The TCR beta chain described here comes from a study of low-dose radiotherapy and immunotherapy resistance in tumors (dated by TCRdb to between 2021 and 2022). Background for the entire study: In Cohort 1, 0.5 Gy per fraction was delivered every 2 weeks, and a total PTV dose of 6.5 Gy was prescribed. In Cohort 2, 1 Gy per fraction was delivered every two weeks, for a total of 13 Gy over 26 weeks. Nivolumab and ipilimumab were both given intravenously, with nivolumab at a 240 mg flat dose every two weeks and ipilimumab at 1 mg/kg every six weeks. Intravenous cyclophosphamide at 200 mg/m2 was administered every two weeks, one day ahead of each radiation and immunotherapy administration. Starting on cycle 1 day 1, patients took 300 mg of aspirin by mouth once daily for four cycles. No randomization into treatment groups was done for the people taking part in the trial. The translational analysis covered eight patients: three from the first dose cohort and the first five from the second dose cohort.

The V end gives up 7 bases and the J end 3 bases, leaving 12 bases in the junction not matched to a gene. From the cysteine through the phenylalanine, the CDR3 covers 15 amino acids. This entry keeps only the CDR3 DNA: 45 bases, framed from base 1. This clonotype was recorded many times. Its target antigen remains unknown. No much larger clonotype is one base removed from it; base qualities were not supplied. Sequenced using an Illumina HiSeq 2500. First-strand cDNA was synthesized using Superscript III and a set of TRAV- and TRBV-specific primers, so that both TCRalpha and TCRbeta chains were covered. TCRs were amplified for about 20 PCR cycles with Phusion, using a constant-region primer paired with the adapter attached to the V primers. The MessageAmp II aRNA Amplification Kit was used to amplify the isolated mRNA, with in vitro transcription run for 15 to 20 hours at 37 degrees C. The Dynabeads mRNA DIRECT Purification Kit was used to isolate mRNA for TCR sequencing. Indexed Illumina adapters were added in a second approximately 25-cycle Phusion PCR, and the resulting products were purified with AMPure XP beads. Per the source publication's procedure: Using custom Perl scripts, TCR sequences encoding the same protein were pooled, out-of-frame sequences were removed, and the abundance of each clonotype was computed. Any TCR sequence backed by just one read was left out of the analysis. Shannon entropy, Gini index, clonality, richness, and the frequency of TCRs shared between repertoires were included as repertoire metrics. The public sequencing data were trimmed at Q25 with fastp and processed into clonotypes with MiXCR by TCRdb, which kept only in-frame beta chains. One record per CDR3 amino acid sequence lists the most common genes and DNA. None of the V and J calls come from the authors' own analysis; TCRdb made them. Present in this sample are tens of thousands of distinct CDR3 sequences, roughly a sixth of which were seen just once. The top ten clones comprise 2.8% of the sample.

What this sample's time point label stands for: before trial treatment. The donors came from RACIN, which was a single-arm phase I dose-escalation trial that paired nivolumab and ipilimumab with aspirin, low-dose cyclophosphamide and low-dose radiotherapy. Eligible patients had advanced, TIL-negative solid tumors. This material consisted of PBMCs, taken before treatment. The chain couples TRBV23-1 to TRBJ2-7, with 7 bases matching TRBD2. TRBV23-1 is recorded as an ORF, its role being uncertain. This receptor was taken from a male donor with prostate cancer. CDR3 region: CASIRRASGGYEQYF. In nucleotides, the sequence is TGCGCCAGCATTCGGCGGGCCTCGGGGGGCTACGAGCAGTACTTC.